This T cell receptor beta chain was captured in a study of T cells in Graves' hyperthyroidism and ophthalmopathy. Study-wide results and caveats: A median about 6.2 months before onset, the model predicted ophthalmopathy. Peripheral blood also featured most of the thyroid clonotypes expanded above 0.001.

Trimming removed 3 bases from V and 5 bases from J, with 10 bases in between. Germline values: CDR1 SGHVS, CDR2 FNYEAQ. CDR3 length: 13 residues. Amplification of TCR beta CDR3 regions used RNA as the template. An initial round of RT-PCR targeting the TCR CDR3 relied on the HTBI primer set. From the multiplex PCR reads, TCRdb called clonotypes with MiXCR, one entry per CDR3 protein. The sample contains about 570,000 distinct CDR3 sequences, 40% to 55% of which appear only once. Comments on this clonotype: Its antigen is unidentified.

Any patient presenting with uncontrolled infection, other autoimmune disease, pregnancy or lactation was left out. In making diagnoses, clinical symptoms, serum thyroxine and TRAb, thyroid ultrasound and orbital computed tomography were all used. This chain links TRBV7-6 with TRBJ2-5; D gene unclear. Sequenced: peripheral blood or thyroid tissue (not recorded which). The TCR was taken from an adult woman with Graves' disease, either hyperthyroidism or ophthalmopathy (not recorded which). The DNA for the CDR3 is TGTGCCAGCAGCTTGGATTCGGAGGAGACCCAGTACTTC. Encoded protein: CASSLDSEETQYF.